This passage covers 4 T cell receptor beta chains from one sample sequenced in a study of T cells in Graves' hyperthyroidism and ophthalmopathy. The CDR3 regions of TCR beta were amplified from RNA transcripts. First-round RT-PCR of the TCR CDR3 relied on the HTBI primer set. TCRdb reprocessed the multiplex PCR reads with MiXCR, giving one entry per CDR3 protein. This sample yields under 550,000 distinct CDR3 sequences, of which about 20% are seen a single time; roughly 50% belongs to the top ten. The sequencing sample was made of blood. These receptors were taken from a man aged 35-49 years with Graves' ophthalmopathy.

This clonotype showed up many times. V is TRBV12-3 or TRBV12-4 and J is TRBJ2-7; possible D gene TRBD2, 6 bases. The V end lost 3 bases, the J end lost 4 bases, and 13 bases lay between the germline ends. There are 14 residues in the CDR3. The chain's CDR3 is CASSFGGNFYEQYF. The CDR3 DNA reads TGTGCCAGCAGTTTCGGCGGGAACTTTTACGAGCAGTACTTC.

CDR3 amino acids: CASSNRDRSIYGYTF. CDR3 bases: TGTGCCAGCAGTAATCGGGACAGATCTATCTATGGCTACACCTTC. The chain has TRBV6-1 and TRBJ1-2, with 7 bases identical to TRBD1. The V gene's germline CDR1 is MNHNS and CDR2 SASEGT. The CDR3 contains 15 residues. The trim removed 5 bases at V and 4 bases at J, leaving 10 bases unmatched.

This clonotype has only a few counts. The chain has TRBV10-1 and TRBJ2-1, with 12 bases that match TRBD2. Germline V gene data show CDR1 as WNHNN and CDR2 as SYGVQD (reference sequence). This CDR3 has 16 residues. V lost 3 bases and J lost 8; bases outside the gene matches: 8. The CDR3 DNA reads TGCGCCAGCAGTGATACTAGCGGGGGGTCTATCGATGAGCAGTTCTTC. It codes for CASSDTSGGSIDEQFF.

This clonotype was recorded a few times. The chain couples TRBV18 to TRBJ1-1; no clear D gene. Trimming took off 2 bases at V and 1 base at J, with 5 bases between the two ends. The CDR3 consists of 13 residues. Germline values: CDR1 KGHSH, CDR2 LQKENI. The CDR3 sequence is CASSPIGNTEAFF. CDR3 DNA: TGTGCCAGCTCACCAATAGGGAACACTGAAGCTTTCTTT. Full variable domain (outside the CDR3, taken from reference TRBV18 and TRBJ1-1): NAGVMQNPRHLVRRRGQEARLRCSPMKGHSHVYWYRQLPEEGLKFMVYLQKENIIDESGMPKERFSAEFPKEGPSILRIQQVVRGDSAAYFCASSPIGNTEAFFGQGTRLTVV.